One sample yielded the 21 T cell receptor beta chains listed below, sequenced in a study of shared clonotypes between healthy human individuals. Repertoires were generated with immunoSEQ multiplex PCR, while TCRdb's copy carries only in-frame clones and drops some. The sample consists of about 2.4 million clones, 93% of them appearing once. The sequenced material came from naive CD4+ T cells from PBMCs. Subset defined: CD45RA+ positively selected. The receptor set was obtained from a man aged 18 to 30 in good health. Some clones in this sample may be carry-over from other donors' samples.

The CDR3 sequence is CASSLTGLAGAYEQYF. Here the CDR3 DNA reads TGTGCCAGCAGCTTAACAGGCCTAGCGGGAGCGTACGAGCAGTACTTC. The V call is TRBV7-3, the J call TRBJ2-7, with TRBD2 identical over 10 bases. V dropped 0 bases and J dropped 4; count of bases not matched to a gene: 6. Germline V lookup: CDR1 SGHTA, CDR2 FQGTGA. This CDR3 comprises 16 residues.

This sequence joins TRBV5-1 and TRBJ2-1; TRBD2 aligns across 13 bases. From germline, CDR1 is SGHRS and CDR2 YFSETQ. CDR3 size: 14 residues. V shed 0 bases, J shed 12 bases, and the junction held 3 bases outside the gene matches. The DNA of the CDR3 is TGCGCCAGCAGCTTGGGGACTAGCGGGAGTGGGCAGTTCTTC. Translation gives CASSLGTSGSGQFF.

The chain combines TRBV19 with TRBJ2-5; D may correspond to TRBD1 or TRBD2 (6 bases each). Germline values: CDR1 LNHDA, CDR2 SQIVND (reference sequence). With 1 base removed from V and 5 bases from J, the gap between germline ends came to 11 bases. This CDR3 region has 14 residues. CDR3 loop: CASSIARGGETQYF. The CDR3 DNA reads as TGTGCCAGTAGTATAGCCAGGGGAGGCGAGACCCAGTACTTC.

This rearrangement joins TRBV5-1 to TRBJ2-5; 7 nucleotides match TRBD2. Per germline, CDR1 SGHRS and CDR2 YFSETQ. V lost 6 bases and J lost 5; bases outside the gene matches: 4. The CDR3 runs 12 residues. This chain's CDR3 is CASNMGGETQYF. CDR3 sequence (DNA): TGCGCCAGCAACATGGGGGGGGAGACCCAGTACTTC.

V and J are TRBV28 and TRBJ1-2, with 9 bases that match TRBD1. The CDR3 has 18 residues. V dropped 4 bases and J dropped 4; count of bases not matched to a gene: 16. Germline lookup yields CDR1 MDHEN and CDR2 SYDVKM. The CDR3 DNA is TGTGCCAGCAGTTCCCTTGATCCCGGACAGGGGCGAGGCTATGGCTACACCTTC. Its protein is CASSSLDPGQGRGYGYTF.

The V gene is TRBV6-4, the J gene TRBJ2-5, with D hard to call. V shed 4 bases and J shed 4 bases, with 13 bases lying between them. Germline CDR1 reads MRHNA; CDR2 reads SNTAGT. This CDR3 region has 14 residues. CDR3 amino acids: CASSGPNSRETQYF. As DNA, the CDR3 is TGTGCCAGCAGTGGCCCTAATAGTCGAGAGACCCAGTACTTC.

In this sample, this clone turned up once. The sample carries other DNA sequences with the same CDR3. The V call is TRBV9, the J call TRBJ2-1, with 11 bases fitting TRBD2. Germline assignment: CDR1 SGDLS and CDR2 YYNGEE. With V trimmed by 0 bases and J by 4 bases, 3 bases remained unmatched. This CDR3 region has 16 residues. The CDR3 sequence: CASSVGLAGGYNEQFF. The DNA for the CDR3 is TGTGCCAGCAGCGTAGGTCTAGCGGGAGGTTACAATGAGCAGTTCTTC. The full variable domain, completed using reference TRBV9 and TRBJ2-1, is DSGVTQTPKHLITATGQRVTLRCSPRSGDLSVYWYQQSLDQGLQFLIQYYNGEERAKGNILERFSAQQFPDLHSELNLSSLELGDSALYFCASSVGLAGGYNEQFFGPGTRLTVL.

This chain links TRBV5-1 with TRBJ2-7, with 14 bases fitting TRBD2. CDR1 is SGHRS, CDR2 YFSETQ, per germline. The CDR3 is 16 residues long. V trimming: 8 bases; J trimming: 7 bases; junction bases outside the gene matches: 14. The DNA for the CDR3 is TGCGCCAGTTCTAGGACTAGCGGGAGGCCGGCGGAGGAGCAGTACTTC. Its translation: CASSRTSGRPAEEQYF.

The chain employs TRBV30 and TRBJ2-3; possibly TRBD2 for D (5 bases). V was pared by 2 bases and J by 2 bases, with 14 bases between. CDR1 and CDR2 (germline): GTSNPN, SVGIG (reference sequence). This CDR3 region has 15 residues. CDR3 sequence reads: CAWSRITSSTDTQYF. The CDR3 DNA sequence: TGTGCCTGGAGTCGTATTACTAGTTCCACAGATACGCAGTATTTT.

The chain uses TRBV18 and TRBJ2-7; 7 nucleotides line up with TRBD2. The CDR3 is 15 amino acids. Trimming cost V 4 bases and J 3 bases; bases outside gene matches: 9. Germline V gene data show CDR1 as KGHSH and CDR2 as LQKENI. CDR3 sequence reads: CASSQSTSAGYEQYF. CDR3 bases: TGTGCCAGCTCACAGTCCACTAGCGCGGGCTACGAGCAGTACTTC.

Concerning this clone itself: The sample has other DNA sequences that encode this CDR3 too. The chain carries TRBV4-2 and TRBJ2-5; 11 positions agree with TRBD2. Losses at the gene ends were 1 base for V and 4 bases for J; bases not matched to a gene: 5. Germline V gene lookup returns CDR1 LGHNA and CDR2 YNFKEQ. CDR3 length: 16 residues. This chain's CDR3 is CASSQVVAGGPETQYF. The CDR3 DNA follows: TGTGCCAGCAGCCAAGTCGTAGCGGGAGGGCCAGAGACCCAGTACTTC.

As regards this clone: The sample carries other DNA sequences with the same CDR3. The gene calls are TRBV30 and TRBJ1-1; the D gene is possibly TRBD1 (5 bases). Germline V gives CDR1 GTSNPN, CDR2 SVGIG (reference sequence). This CDR3 region has 11 residues. The germline V and J ends were trimmed by 2 bases and 4 bases, with 5 bases remaining between them. The CDR3: CAWSQGTEAFF. In DNA, the CDR3 is TGTGCCTGGAGTCAGGGCACTGAAGCTTTCTTT. Variable domain in full (rest from reference TRBV30 and TRBJ1-1): SQTIHQWPATLVQPVGSPLSLECTVEGTSNPNLYWYRQAAGRGLQLLFYSVGIGQISSEVPQNLSASRPQDRQFILSSKKLLLSDSGFYLCAWSQGTEAFFGQGTRLTVV.

CDR3 sequence: CASTPPAGRTRDTQYF. The CDR3 DNA follows: TGTGCCAGCACCCCCCCCGCGGGACGCACACGAGATACGCAGTATTTT. This chain joins TRBV28 and TRBJ2-3; TRBD2 might be the D (6 bases). The ends were cut back, 7 bases at V and 5 bases at J, with 22 bases in the middle. Germline loops: CDR1 MDHEN, CDR2 SYDVKM. This CDR3 has 16 residues.

The chain combines TRBV5-4 with TRBJ2-5; no clear D. This CDR3 contains 14 residues. The V end was cut by 2 bases, the J end by 1 base, with 9 bases between. Germline assignment: CDR1 SGHNT and CDR2 YYREEE (reference sequence). The CDR3 nucleotides read TGTGCCAGCAGCTTCCAAGGCCCCCAAGAGACCCAGTACTTC. It is translated as CASSFQGPQETQYF.

This clone appeared once. The V and J genes are TRBV29-1 and TRBJ1-1; D not resolved. The CDR3 consists of 14 residues. V was pared by 6 bases and J by 2 bases, with 16 bases between. The germline V gene has CDR1 SQVTM and CDR2 ANQGSEA. CDR3 sequence: CSVAPLAANTEAFF. The CDR3 bases are TGCAGCGTAGCCCCTTTAGCAGCAAACACTGAAGCTTTCTTT.

This clone has just one count. The chain joins TRBV28 to TRBJ2-5; D unresolved. The end of the DNA is better explained by TRBJ2-7, so the J call may be wrong. The CDR3 runs 13 residues. CDR1 and CDR2 from the germline V gene are MDHEN and SYDVKM. The CDR3 DNA reads as TGTGCCAGCAGTTTCCCGGACCGCTACGAGCAGTACTTC. It codes for CASSFPDRYEQYF.

The chain links TRBV9 to TRBJ2-3, with D possibly TRBD2 on 5 matching bases. From germline, CDR1 is SGDLS and CDR2 YYNGEE. V was cut by 4 bases and J by 4 bases, with 13 bases left in between. CDR3 length: 14 residues. The chain's CDR3 is CASSQTTTSDTQYF. CDR3 DNA sequence: TGTGCCAGCAGCCAGACTACCACATCAGATACGCAGTATTTT.

In this sample, this clone turned up once. In DNA, the CDR3 is TGTGCCAGCAGCTTGGAACGGGTCACCCGAATGGGTGATGAGCAGTTCTTC. This codes for CASSLERVTRMGDEQFF. J is TRBJ2-1 and V is TRBV5-6, with D uncertain. With 0 bases removed from V and 8 bases from J, the gap between germline ends came to 21 bases. The germline CDR1 and CDR2 sequences are SGHDT and YYEEEE. The CDR3 extends over 17 amino acids.

The J gene is TRBJ1-1, the V gene TRBV14; D gene uncertain. CDR1 and CDR2 from the germline V gene are SGHDN and FVKESK. V was clipped by 4 bases and J by 2 bases, with 14 bases between them. The CDR3 consists of 15 residues. The CDR3 bases are TGTGCCAGCAGCCCCCAAAACCTCAGAAACACTGAAGCTTTCTTT. Translation: CASSPQNLRNTEAFF.

V is TRBV18 and J is TRBJ2-7; weak D call: TRBD2 (5 bases). The V end was cut by 3 bases, the J end by 3 bases, with 6 bases between. Germline CDR1 reads KGHSH; CDR2 reads LQKENI. The CDR3 has 12 residues. CDR3 region: CASSPDYYEQYF. DNA of the CDR3: TGTGCCAGCTCACCTGACTACTACGAGCAGTACTTC.

The rearrangement links TRBV19 to TRBJ1-3; D is uncertain. This CDR3 comprises 10 residues. The germline V gene has CDR1 LNHDA and CDR2 SQIVND (reference sequence). V lost 10 bases and J lost 4, with 5 bases in between. The CDR3 region is CATYGNTIYF. For the CDR3, the DNA is TGTGCCACCTACGGAAACACCATATATTTT.